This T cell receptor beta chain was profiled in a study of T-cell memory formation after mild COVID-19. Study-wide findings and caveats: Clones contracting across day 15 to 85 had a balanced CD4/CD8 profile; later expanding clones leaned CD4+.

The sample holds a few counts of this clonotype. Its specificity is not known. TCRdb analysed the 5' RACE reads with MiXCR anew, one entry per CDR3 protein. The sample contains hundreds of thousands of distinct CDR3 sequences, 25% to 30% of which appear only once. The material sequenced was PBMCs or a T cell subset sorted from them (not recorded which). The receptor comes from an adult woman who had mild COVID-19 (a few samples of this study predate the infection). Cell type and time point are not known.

Here the CDR3 reads CASSPEGLANEQFF. In DNA form, the CDR3 reads TGTGCCAGCAGCCCCGAGGGGCTAGCGAATGAGCAGTTCTTC. The chain couples TRBV11-3 to TRBJ2-1; a possible D gene is TRBD2 (6 bases). CDR3 length equals 14 residues. V shed 5 bases and J shed 7 bases, with 15 bases lying between them. From germline, CDR1 is SGHNT and CDR2 YENEEA.